A selection of T cell receptor beta chains follows, all from one sample in a study of blood T cell repertoires in COVID-19. Repertoires were generated with immunoSEQ multiplex PCR, while TCRdb's copy carries only in-frame clones and drops some. Of roughly 57,000 clones in the sample, 70% to 90% were seen once. The sequenced sample consisted of peripheral blood. The receptors originated from a human donor in a cohort sampled during active COVID-19. CDR3s include the opening cysteine and the closing phenylalanine or tryptophan. Each record gives: clone size, J gene, V gene, D gene, CDR3 DNA, CDR3 protein. The D gene is left open where the match is weak. Clone size appears in some rows only: once, few, many, or a class for an expanded clone.

clone size: -
J gene: TRBJ1-1
V gene: TRBV10-3
D gene: -
CDR3 DNA: TGTGCCATCACTGCGACGGGAGGAACAAACACTGAAGCTTTCTTT
CDR3 protein: CAITATGGTNTEAFF

clone size: -
J gene: TRBJ2-3
V gene: TRBV7-2
D gene: TRBD2
CDR3 DNA: TGTGCCAGCAGCTTAGGCGGGGGAGGGTGGGATACGCAGTATTTT
CDR3 protein: CASSLGGGGWDTQYF

clone size: -
J gene: TRBJ1-3
V gene: TRBV4-1
D gene: TRBD1
CDR3 DNA: TGCGCCAGTGGACAGGGGACAGGAAACACCATATATTTT
CDR3 protein: CASGQGTGNTIYF

clone size: few
J gene: TRBJ1-5
V gene: TRBV6-6
D gene: -
CDR3 DNA: TGTGCCAGCAGTCTCCATTGGGGACAAAATAGCAATCAGCCCCAGCATTTT
CDR3 protein: CASSLHWGQNSNQPQHF

clone size: -
J gene: TRBJ2-5
V gene: TRBV3-1/TRBV3-2
D gene: -
CDR3 DNA: TGTGCCAGCACCCACGGTAGGGGCAGTCCCTTACAAGAGACCCAGTACTTC
CDR3 protein: CASTHGRGSPLQETQYF

clone size: -
J gene: TRBJ2-7
V gene: TRBV2
D gene: -
CDR3 DNA: TGTGCCAGCAGGGACCCCGGACAGAACTACGAGCAGTACTTC
CDR3 protein: CASRDPGQNYEQYF

clone size: -
J gene: TRBJ2-1
V gene: TRBV11-2
D gene: -
CDR3 DNA: TGTGCCAGCAGCTCTCAGGCTTACAATGAGCAGTTCTTC
CDR3 protein: CASSSQAYNEQFF

clone size: -
J gene: TRBJ1-4
V gene: TRBV18
D gene: TRBD1
CDR3 DNA: TGTGCCAGCTCACCAGGGACAGGGGTCGAAAAACTGTTTTTT
CDR3 protein: CASSPGTGVEKLFF

clone size: once
J gene: TRBJ2-2
V gene: TRBV12-5
D gene: -
CDR3 DNA: TGTGCTAGCCGTAGACAGACCGCGAACACCGGGGAGCTGTTTTTT
CDR3 protein: CASRRQTANTGELFF

clone size: -
J gene: TRBJ1-1
V gene: TRBV7-2
D gene: TRBD1
CDR3 DNA: TGTGCCAGCAGCCCAAACACGGGACAGGGGAACACTGAAGCTTTCTTT
CDR3 protein: CASSPNTGQGNTEAFF

clone size: -
J gene: TRBJ2-1
V gene: TRBV6-5
D gene: TRBD2
CDR3 DNA: TGTGCCAGCAGTTACCCCGGACTAGCGGGGAATGAGCAGTTCTTC
CDR3 protein: CASSYPGLAGNEQFF

clone size: -
J gene: TRBJ2-5
V gene: TRBV13
D gene: -
CDR3 DNA: TGTGCCAGCAGCCCGTCGGGGGGCGGAAAGAGAGAGACCCAGTACTTC
CDR3 protein: CASSPSGGGKRETQYF

clone size: -
J gene: TRBJ1-1
V gene: TRBV10-2
D gene: TRBD1
CDR3 DNA: TGCGCCAGCAGGGACACCGGGACAGGGGGCTCTGAAGCTTTCTTT
CDR3 protein: CASRDTGTGGSEAFF

clone size: -
J gene: TRBJ2-1
V gene: TRBV10-3
D gene: TRBD1
CDR3 DNA: TGTGCCGCCAAGGACCAGGGGGCGCATGAGCAGTTCTTC
CDR3 protein: CAAKDQGAHEQFF

clone size: few
J gene: TRBJ2-1
V gene: TRBV3-1/TRBV3-2
D gene: -
CDR3 DNA: TGTGCCAGCAGCCAACACGCGAATGAGCAGTTCTTC
CDR3 protein: CASSQHANEQFF

clone size: -
J gene: TRBJ2-3
V gene: TRBV10-3
D gene: TRBD1
CDR3 DNA: TGTGCCATCACTGGGGGACAGGGGACAGATACGCAGTATTTT
CDR3 protein: CAITGGQGTDTQYF

clone size: -
J gene: TRBJ2-1
V gene: TRBV11-2
D gene: TRBD2
CDR3 DNA: TGTGCCAGCGAACGGACTAGCGGGGCCTACAATGAGCAGTTCTTC
CDR3 protein: CASERTSGAYNEQFF

clone size: -
J gene: TRBJ2-5
V gene: TRBV4-3
D gene: -
CDR3 DNA: TGCGCCAGCAGCCAAGATCTCTCCGGGGGAGGCACCCAAGAGACCCAGTACTTC
CDR3 protein: CASSQDLSGGGTQETQYF

clone size: once
J gene: TRBJ2-3
V gene: TRBV7-3
D gene: -
CDR3 DNA: TGTGCCAGCAGCTCCAACGGACTACCCAGCACAGATACGCAGTATTTT
CDR3 protein: CASSSNGLPSTDTQYF

clone size: -
J gene: TRBJ2-7
V gene: TRBV30
D gene: -
CDR3 DNA: TGTGCCTGGAGTGGTAGAGGGATAGATAACGAGCAGTACTTC
CDR3 protein: CAWSGRGIDNEQYF

clone size: -
J gene: TRBJ2-7
V gene: TRBV27
D gene: TRBD1
CDR3 DNA: TGTGCCAGCAGTCCCTCGAGGGACAGCTACTCCTACGAGCAGTACTTC
CDR3 protein: CASSPSRDSYSYEQYF

clone size: many
J gene: TRBJ1-6
V gene: TRBV19
D gene: -
CDR3 DNA: TGTGCCAGTAGATATGGCGGGGGAGTCTCACCCCTCCACTTT
CDR3 protein: CASRYGGGVSPLHF

clone size: -
J gene: TRBJ2-3
V gene: TRBV10-3
D gene: TRBD2
CDR3 DNA: TGTGCCATCAGTGAGGACCCCTGGCGGGGGGGGATCCGTACAGATACGCAGTATTTT
CDR3 protein: CAISEDPWRGGIRTDTQYF

clone size: -
J gene: TRBJ2-7
V gene: TRBV7-8
D gene: TRBD1
CDR3 DNA: TGTGCCAGCAGCACTAGACAGGGTGGGGATGGGCAGCAGTACTTC
CDR3 protein: CASSTRQGGDGQQYF

clone size: -
J gene: TRBJ1-2
V gene: TRBV29-1
D gene: -
CDR3 DNA: TGCAGCGTAGACAGTAACTATGGCTACACCTTC
CDR3 protein: CSVDSNYGYTF

clone size: -
J gene: TRBJ2-3
V gene: TRBV18
D gene: -
CDR3 DNA: TGTGCCAGCTCACAGGGGCAGACCCGGATGGATACGCAGTATTTT
CDR3 protein: CASSQGQTRMDTQYF

clone size: -
J gene: TRBJ2-7
V gene: TRBV4-1
D gene: -
CDR3 DNA: TGCGCCAGCAGCCACACGCGAACCTACGAGCAGTACTTC
CDR3 protein: CASSHTRTYEQYF

clone size: -
J gene: TRBJ1-1
V gene: TRBV2
D gene: TRBD1
CDR3 DNA: TGTGCCAGCAAAGACAGGGATCCCCGAAGCTTGAACACTGAAGCTTTCTTT
CDR3 protein: CASKDRDPRSLNTEAFF

clone size: -
J gene: TRBJ1-2
V gene: TRBV6-5
D gene: TRBD1
CDR3 DNA: TGTGCCAGCAGGGGGACAGTATATGGCTACACCTTC
CDR3 protein: CASRGTVYGYTF

clone size: once
J gene: TRBJ2-1
V gene: TRBV19
D gene: TRBD2
CDR3 DNA: TGTGCCAGTACCAACGCTCTAGCGGGGGCAGGGAATGAGCAGTTCTTC
CDR3 protein: CASTNALAGAGNEQFF

clone size: -
J gene: TRBJ1-1
V gene: TRBV2
D gene: -
CDR3 DNA: TGTGCCAGCAGTCCCTGGGGGGTCGTAGCTTTCTTT
CDR3 protein: CASSPWGVVAFF

clone size: -
J gene: TRBJ1-2
V gene: TRBV7-9
D gene: TRBD1
CDR3 DNA: TGTGCCAGCAGCTCGGGACAGGGCCCTAACTATGGCTACACCTTC
CDR3 protein: CASSSGQGPNYGYTF

clone size: -
J gene: TRBJ1-1
V gene: TRBV7-2
D gene: -
CDR3 DNA: TGTGCCAGCAGCCCCCGGGAGGGGAGGGCGAACACTGAAGCTTTCTTT
CDR3 protein: CASSPREGRANTEAFF